Listed below are T cell receptor beta chains from one sample, sequenced in a study of T cells in Graves' hyperthyroidism and ophthalmopathy. From the multiplex PCR reads, TCRdb called clonotypes with MiXCR, one entry per CDR3 protein. The repertoire includes approximately 210,000 distinct CDR3 sequences, over 15% of them detected once, and 50% sits in the top ten. The sequenced sample was blood. Receptors were obtained from a man aged 50 or older with Graves' hyperthyroidism. The CDR3 runs from the conserved cysteine through the conserved F or W. A D gene is named only where the DNA matches it firmly. Only part of the rows carry a size: once, few, many, or a class if the clone is expanded.

cdr3_aa: CSAQTSGNTDTQYF; cdr3_nt: TGCAGTGCTCAGACTAGCGGTAACACAGATACGCAGTATTTT; v_call: TRBV20-1; clone_size: .; d_call: TRBD2; j_call: TRBJ2-3
cdr3_aa: CASSFQPEGKGTQYF; cdr3_nt: TGTGCCAGCAGTTTCCAGCCCGAGGGGAAGGGTACGCAGTATTTT; v_call: TRBV27; clone_size: many; d_call: .; j_call: TRBJ2-3
cdr3_aa: CASSLSRESTEAFF; cdr3_nt: TGTGCCAGCAGCTTAAGCAGGGAGAGCACTGAAGCTTTCTTT; v_call: TRBV7-3; clone_size: .; d_call: .; j_call: TRBJ1-1
cdr3_aa: CAINRPGQGNNEQFF; cdr3_nt: TGTGCCATCAATCGACCGGGACAGGGGAACAATGAGCAGTTCTTC; v_call: TRBV10-3; clone_size: many; d_call: TRBD1; j_call: TRBJ2-1
cdr3_aa: CASSAGTSGYNEQFF; cdr3_nt: TGCGCCAGCAGCGCCGGGACTAGCGGGTACAATGAGCAGTTCTTC; v_call: TRBV5-1; clone_size: .; d_call: TRBD2; j_call: TRBJ2-1
cdr3_aa: CASAGRLFQYF; cdr3_nt: TGTGCCAGCGCAGGGAGGTTATTTCAGTACTTC; v_call: TRBV6-2/TRBV6-3; clone_size: many; d_call: .; j_call: TRBJ2-4
cdr3_aa: CASSPPGTSRSYEQYF; cdr3_nt: TGTGCCAGCAGTCCACCCGGGACTAGCCGTTCCTACGAGCAGTACTTC; v_call: TRBV27; clone_size: few; d_call: TRBD2; j_call: TRBJ2-7
cdr3_aa: CASGLVITGAPGANVLAF; cdr3_nt: TGTGCTAGTGGTTTGGTAATAACGGGGGCACCTGGGGCCAACGTCCTGGCTTTC; v_call: TRBV12-5; clone_size: .; d_call: .; j_call: TRBJ2-6
cdr3_aa: CASSQLAGETQYF; cdr3_nt: TGTGCCAGCAGCCAATTAGCGGGAGAGACCCAGTACTTC; v_call: TRBV3-1; clone_size: many; d_call: TRBD2; j_call: TRBJ2-5
cdr3_aa: CASSEGIGVDTQYF; cdr3_nt: TGTGCCAGCAGTGAAGGGATAGGGGTAGATACGCAGTATTTT; v_call: TRBV25-1; clone_size: .; d_call: .; j_call: TRBJ2-3
cdr3_aa: CASSLGGPHNEQFF; cdr3_nt: TGTGCCAGCAGCTTAGGAGGGCCGCACAATGAGCAGTTCTTC; v_call: TRBV11-2; clone_size: many; d_call: .; j_call: TRBJ2-1
cdr3_aa: CASLKGRTYEQYF; cdr3_nt: TGTGCCAGCCTAAAGGGACGGACCTACGAGCAGTACTTC; v_call: TRBV2; clone_size: many; d_call: .; j_call: TRBJ2-7
cdr3_aa: CASSSRGGSNYGYTF; cdr3_nt: TGTGCCAGCAGCTCGAGGGGGGGATCTAACTATGGCTACACCTTC; v_call: TRBV9; clone_size: .; d_call: .; j_call: TRBJ1-2
cdr3_aa: CASGLVGTGFSEQYF; cdr3_nt: TGTGCCAGCGGCCTGGTCGGGACAGGATTTAGCGAGCAGTACTTC; v_call: TRBV11-1; clone_size: .; d_call: TRBD1; j_call: TRBJ2-7
cdr3_aa: CSVTDRTYEQYF; cdr3_nt: TGCAGCGTAACGGACAGAACCTACGAGCAGTACTTC; v_call: TRBV29-1; clone_size: few; d_call: .; j_call: TRBJ2-7
cdr3_aa: CASSLGTGVYF; cdr3_nt: TGTGCCAGCAGCTTAGGGACAGGGGTCTACTTC; v_call: TRBV28; clone_size: .; d_call: TRBD1; j_call: TRBJ2-5
cdr3_aa: CASSLDLAGYNEQFF; cdr3_nt: TGTGCCAGCAGCTTGGATCTAGCCGGTTACAATGAGCAGTTCTTC; v_call: TRBV5-6; clone_size: many; d_call: .; j_call: TRBJ2-1
cdr3_aa: CASSIRDSVKSGELFF; cdr3_nt: TGCGCCAGCAGCATCCGGGACAGCGTCAAGTCCGGGGAGCTGTTTTTT; v_call: TRBV5-1; clone_size: .; d_call: TRBD1; j_call: TRBJ2-2
cdr3_aa: CASTLRGADWETQYF; cdr3_nt: TGTGCCAGCACCCTCCGCGGGGCAGACTGGGAGACCCAGTACTTC; v_call: TRBV7-9; clone_size: .; d_call: .; j_call: TRBJ2-5
cdr3_aa: CASSEVFWRLFF; cdr3_nt: .; v_call: TRBV6-1; clone_size: .; d_call: .; j_call: TRBJ1-4
cdr3_aa: CASSAGEWTQYF; cdr3_nt: TGTGCCAGCAGCGCAGGCGAGTGGACGCAGTATTTT; v_call: TRBV9; clone_size: many; d_call: .; j_call: TRBJ2-3
cdr3_aa: CASSYGGIGWANVLTF; cdr3_nt: TGTGCCAGCAGTTACGGTGGGATCGGCTGGGCCAACGTCCTGACTTTC; v_call: TRBV6-5; clone_size: .; d_call: .; j_call: TRBJ2-6
cdr3_aa: CSARVRGLYGYTF; cdr3_nt: TGCAGTGCTAGAGTCCGTGGGTTATATGGCTACACCTTC; v_call: TRBV20-1; clone_size: .; d_call: .; j_call: TRBJ1-2
cdr3_aa: CAISGTSSQGGETQYF; cdr3_nt: TGTGCCATCAGTGGGACTAGCTCCCAAGGTGGAGAGACCCAGTACTTC; v_call: TRBV10-3; clone_size: .; d_call: TRBD2; j_call: TRBJ2-5
cdr3_aa: CASSARIGILRNYSGQYF; cdr3_nt: TGTGCCAGCAGCGCCCGAATTGGGATCCTCCGAAATTATAGCGGGCAGTACTTC; v_call: TRBV7-9; clone_size: few; d_call: .; j_call: TRBJ2-7
cdr3_aa: CAGRTSVATGELFF; cdr3_nt: TGTGCGGGAAGAACTAGCGTGGCCACCGGGGAGCTGTTTTTT; v_call: TRBV7-9; clone_size: many; d_call: TRBD2; j_call: TRBJ2-2
cdr3_aa: CASSLMDRGFAGDKNGELFF; cdr3_nt: TGTGCCAGCAGTTTAATGGACAGGGGCTTTGCGGGAGATAAAAACGGGGAGCTGTTTTTT; v_call: TRBV28; clone_size: few; d_call: TRBD1; j_call: TRBJ2-2
cdr3_aa: CASKPSVMRPGNTIYF; cdr3_nt: TGTGCCAGCAAGCCGTCGGTGATGAGGCCTGGAAACACCATATATTTT; v_call: TRBV2; clone_size: .; d_call: .; j_call: TRBJ1-3
cdr3_aa: CASSRGGKDSPLHF; cdr3_nt: TGTGCCAGCAGCCGGGGGGGGAAAGACTCACCCCTCCACTTT; v_call: TRBV3-1; clone_size: few; d_call: .; j_call: TRBJ1-6
cdr3_aa: CASSPDPGTPNEQFF; cdr3_nt: TGTGCCAGCAGCCCAGACCCCGGGACTCCCAATGAGCAGTTCTTC; v_call: TRBV7-9; clone_size: many; d_call: .; j_call: TRBJ2-1
cdr3_aa: CASQDSGNTIYF; cdr3_nt: TGTGCCAGCCAAGACTCTGGAAACACCATATATTTT; v_call: TRBV2; clone_size: .; d_call: .; j_call: TRBJ1-3
cdr3_aa: CASSSDTGELFF; cdr3_nt: TGTGCCAGCAGTTCAGACACCGGGGAGCTGTTTTTT; v_call: TRBV28; clone_size: .; d_call: .; j_call: TRBJ2-2
cdr3_aa: CASSFYLRDRVTNEQFF; cdr3_nt: TGTGCCAGCAGCTTTTATCTCCGGGACAGGGTGACGAATGAGCAGTTCTTC; v_call: TRBV7-9; clone_size: few; d_call: TRBD1; j_call: TRBJ2-1
cdr3_aa: CSVSDGYNEQFF; cdr3_nt: TGCAGCGTTTCGGACGGATACAATGAGCAGTTCTTC; v_call: TRBV29-1; clone_size: few; d_call: .; j_call: TRBJ2-1
cdr3_aa: CASSPSGGGARVKNIQYF; cdr3_nt: TGCGCCAGCAGCCCCTCTGGGGGGGGGGCGCGGGTCAAAAACATTCAGTACTTC; v_call: TRBV4-1; clone_size: .; d_call: .; j_call: TRBJ2-4
cdr3_aa: CASSFGTDYEQYF; cdr3_nt: TGTGCCAGCAGCTTCGGGACAGACTACGAGCAGTACTTC; v_call: TRBV7-9; clone_size: .; d_call: TRBD1; j_call: TRBJ2-7
cdr3_aa: CASRGGQGNQPQHF; cdr3_nt: TGTGCCAGCAGAGGCGGACAGGGCAATCAGCCCCAGCATTTT; v_call: TRBV2; clone_size: many; d_call: TRBD1; j_call: TRBJ1-5
cdr3_aa: CAISEGLAGVVEQFF; cdr3_nt: TGTGCCATCAGTGAAGGACTAGCGGGAGTCGTCGAGCAGTTCTTC; v_call: TRBV10-3; clone_size: few; d_call: TRBD2; j_call: TRBJ2-1
cdr3_aa: CSARNFRKTNTGELFF; cdr3_nt: TGCAGTGCTAGGAATTTTCGGAAAACGAACACCGGGGAGCTGTTTTTT; v_call: TRBV20-1; clone_size: few; d_call: .; j_call: TRBJ2-2
cdr3_aa: CASSFSGAQTGELFF; cdr3_nt: TGTGCCAGCAGTTTTAGCGGGGCCCAAACCGGGGAGCTGTTTTTT; v_call: TRBV12-3/TRBV12-4; clone_size: many; d_call: TRBD2; j_call: TRBJ2-2
cdr3_aa: CASSLSHNTDTQYF; cdr3_nt: TGTGCCAGCAGTTTATCCCATAACACAGATACGCAGTATTTT; v_call: TRBV27; clone_size: many; d_call: .; j_call: TRBJ2-3
cdr3_aa: CASSYLNTRTEAFF; cdr3_nt: TGTGCCAGCAGCTACCTTAATACGCGAACTGAAGCTTTCTTT; v_call: TRBV28; clone_size: .; d_call: .; j_call: TRBJ1-1
cdr3_aa: CASSVPPGRKDYEQYF; cdr3_nt: TGTGCCAGCAGTGTCCCCCCGGGACGTAAGGACTACGAGCAGTACTTC; v_call: TRBV6-1; clone_size: .; d_call: .; j_call: TRBJ2-7
cdr3_aa: CASSAAGGTGELFF; cdr3_nt: TGTGCCAGCAGTGCCGCAGGGGGCACCGGGGAGCTGTTTTTT; v_call: TRBV6-1; clone_size: .; d_call: TRBD1; j_call: TRBJ2-2
cdr3_aa: CASSLGDRDVETQYF; cdr3_nt: TGCGCCAGCAGCTTGGGTGACAGGGACGTGGAGACCCAGTACTTC; v_call: TRBV5-1; clone_size: .; d_call: TRBD1; j_call: TRBJ2-5
cdr3_aa: CASSLERRVGQPTGYTF; cdr3_nt: TGTGCCAGCAGTTTAGAACGCAGGGTAGGGCAACCTACTGGCTACACCTTC; v_call: TRBV28; clone_size: many; d_call: .; j_call: TRBJ1-2
cdr3_aa: CASSLEGAEASYEQYF; cdr3_nt: TGTGCCAGCAGCTTAGAGGGGGCGGAGGCATCCTACGAGCAGTACTTC; v_call: TRBV7-8; clone_size: .; d_call: TRBD1; j_call: TRBJ2-7
cdr3_aa: CASSFRAGWADTQYF; cdr3_nt: TGTGCCAGCAGCTTCCGAGCGGGCTGGGCAGATACGCAGTATTTT; v_call: TRBV11-2; clone_size: many; d_call: .; j_call: TRBJ2-3
cdr3_aa: CSALLQHDEQFF; cdr3_nt: TGCAGCGCTCTTCTCCAGCATGATGAGCAGTTCTTC; v_call: TRBV29-1; clone_size: .; d_call: .; j_call: TRBJ2-1
cdr3_aa: CSVEDPGEPLEQYF; cdr3_nt: TGCAGCGTTGAAGACCCAGGGGAACCCCTCGAGCAGTACTTC; v_call: TRBV29-1; clone_size: many; d_call: .; j_call: TRBJ2-7
cdr3_aa: CSVEPPSTDTQYF; cdr3_nt: TGCAGCGTTGAACCGCCGAGCACAGATACGCAGTATTTT; v_call: TRBV29-1; clone_size: .; d_call: .; j_call: TRBJ2-3
cdr3_aa: CASSPLGRGYNEQFF; cdr3_nt: TGTGCCAGCTCACCTCTCGGGCGGGGCTACAATGAGCAGTTCTTC; v_call: TRBV18; clone_size: few; d_call: .; j_call: TRBJ2-1
cdr3_aa: CASSPQGDGEQYF; cdr3_nt: TGTGCCAGCAGCCCCCAGGGGGACGGCGAGCAGTACTTC; v_call: TRBV7-9; clone_size: .; d_call: TRBD1; j_call: TRBJ2-7
cdr3_aa: CASSPGASTDTQYF; cdr3_nt: TGTGCCAGCTCACCGGGGGCTAGCACAGATACGCAGTATTTT; v_call: TRBV18; clone_size: many; d_call: .; j_call: TRBJ2-3
cdr3_aa: CASSQDGGTNEQFF; cdr3_nt: TGTGCCAGCAGCCAAGATGGGGGCACCAATGAGCAGTTCTTC; v_call: TRBV3-1; clone_size: many; d_call: .; j_call: TRBJ2-1
cdr3_aa: CASSSFGTGKSPLHF; cdr3_nt: TGTGCCAGCAGTTCCTTCGGGACAGGGAAATCACCCCTCCACTTT; v_call: TRBV27; clone_size: few; d_call: TRBD1; j_call: TRBJ1-6
cdr3_aa: CASSPAANRHEQYF; cdr3_nt: TGTGCCAGCTCACCTGCGGCAAATCGCCACGAGCAGTACTTC; v_call: TRBV18; clone_size: .; d_call: .; j_call: TRBJ2-7
cdr3_aa: CASRRTGYNSPLHF; cdr3_nt: TGTGCCAGCAGAAGGACTGGATATAATTCACCCCTCCACTTT; v_call: TRBV6-2/TRBV6-3; clone_size: .; d_call: .; j_call: TRBJ1-6
cdr3_aa: CASSQPTGGRYF; cdr3_nt: TGCGCCAGCAGCCAACCGACAGGGGGCAGGTACTTC; v_call: TRBV4-1; clone_size: few; d_call: TRBD1; j_call: TRBJ2-7
cdr3_aa: CASSEAMGGLSYEQYF; cdr3_nt: TGTGCCAGCAGCGAAGCTATGGGCGGCTTATCCTACGAGCAGTACTTC; v_call: TRBV5-6; clone_size: .; d_call: .; j_call: TRBJ2-7